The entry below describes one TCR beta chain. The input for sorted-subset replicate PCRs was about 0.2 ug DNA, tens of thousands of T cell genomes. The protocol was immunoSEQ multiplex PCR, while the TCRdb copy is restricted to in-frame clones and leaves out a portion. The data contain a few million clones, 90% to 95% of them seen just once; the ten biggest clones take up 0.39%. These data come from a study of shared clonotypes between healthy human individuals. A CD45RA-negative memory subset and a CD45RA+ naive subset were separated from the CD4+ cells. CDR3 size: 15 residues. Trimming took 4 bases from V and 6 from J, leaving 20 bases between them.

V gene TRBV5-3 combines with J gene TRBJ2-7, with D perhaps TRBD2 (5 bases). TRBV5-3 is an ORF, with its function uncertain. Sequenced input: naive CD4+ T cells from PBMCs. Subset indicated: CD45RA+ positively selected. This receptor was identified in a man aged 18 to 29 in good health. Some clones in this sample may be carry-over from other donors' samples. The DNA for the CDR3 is TGTGCCAGAAGCCTCCGGACCAGGTCTGAGGGCGAGCAGTACTTC. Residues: CARSLRTRSEGEQYF.